The entry below gives a single T cell receptor (beta chain) sequence along with its context. The same CDR3 arises from other DNA sequences in this sample as well. Germline CDR1 SGDLS, CDR2 YYNGEE. Trimming cost V 3 bases and J 3 bases; bases outside gene matches: 2. The CDR3 length is 14 residues. Data came from immunoSEQ multiplex PCR; TCRdb stores just in-frame clones and leaves some out. The sample holds some 200,000 clones, 84% seen once. The record originates from a study of blood T cell repertoires in COVID-19. The chain is built from TRBV9 and TRBJ2-3, with 9 positions matching TRBD1. Sequencing was performed on peripheral blood. This TCR was recovered from a woman of 80 years or more with active or convalescent COVID-19. The CDR3 DNA reads TGTGCCAGCAGCGGCGGGACAGGGACAGATACGCAGTATTTT. Amino acid sequence: CASSGGTGTDTQYF.